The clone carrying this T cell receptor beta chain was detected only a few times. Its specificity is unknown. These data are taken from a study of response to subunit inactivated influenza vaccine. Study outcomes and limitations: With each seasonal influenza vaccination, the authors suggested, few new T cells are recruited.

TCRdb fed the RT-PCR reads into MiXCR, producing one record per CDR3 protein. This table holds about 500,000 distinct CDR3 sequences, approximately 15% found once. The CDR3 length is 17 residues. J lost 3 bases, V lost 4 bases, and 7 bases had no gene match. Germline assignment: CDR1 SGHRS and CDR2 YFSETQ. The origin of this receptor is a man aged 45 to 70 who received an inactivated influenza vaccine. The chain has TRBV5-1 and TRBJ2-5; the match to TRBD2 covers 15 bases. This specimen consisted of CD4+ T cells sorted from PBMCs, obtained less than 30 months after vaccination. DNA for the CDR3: TGCGCCAGCAGCGCGGGACTAGCGGGAGGAGCAGAAGAGACCCAGTACTTC. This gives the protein CASSAGLAGGAEETQYF.